This T cell receptor beta chain is drawn from a study of blood T cell repertoires in COVID-19. About the study: The United States, Italy and Spain provided the acute and convalescent COVID-19 samples. PBMCs, B-cell-depleted T cells, or T cells were the source of the cDNA or gDNA that made up the material.

Patients of the Seattle cohort, enrolled during active infection, were followed longitudinally. This clone appeared many times. Here immunoSEQ multiplex PCR was the method, and the copy in TCRdb shows in-frame clones only, minus some. The table includes under 200,000 clones, more than 75% detected once. CDR1 is SGHAT, CDR2 FQNNGV, per germline. CDR3 length equals 12 residues. V lost 2 bases and J 3 bases, leaving 4 bases between the germline ends. This TCR came from a man aged 55 to 70 with COVID-19, enrolled during active disease. This chain connects TRBV11-2 to TRBJ1-1; D uncertain. Material: peripheral blood. The CDR3 sequence: CASSLTYTEAFF. DNA for the CDR3: TGTGCCAGCAGCTTAACATACACTGAAGCTTTCTTT.